This T cell receptor beta chain was obtained from a study of early T cells in non-severe SARS-CoV-2 infection (dated by TCRdb to 2020 to 2022). About the study as a whole: TCR sequencing used bulk RNA from unsorted whole blood, so alpha and beta chains could not be paired.

Overall results and qualifications from the work: Matching against VDJdb was skewed toward anti-spike CD8 responses, likely underestimated virus-specific expansions, and missed private and CD4 specificities.

Libraries were made using 5' RACE. The reads were generated on a NextSeq 500. To correct for sequencing error and PCR bias, the TCR library protocol tagged individual cDNA molecules with unique molecular identifiers. TCR alpha and beta chains were both sequenced, and the abundances of alpha and beta sequences in each sample were closely correlated with each other. Per the authors' processing: Decombinator V4 was used to annotate the V gene, J gene and CDR3 of the TCR sequences. Expanded TCRs were defined as changing significantly between any two time points under a Poisson model with p below 0.0001. TCR abundances were normalised to the total number of TCRs sequenced per sample and were expressed as counts per million. TRAV1-2 paired with TRAJ12, TRAJ20 or TRAJ33 defined MAIT TCRs, while TRAV10 paired with TRAJ18 defined iNKT TCRs. VDJdb, accessed 1 November 2021, was searched for CMV, EBV and SARS-CoV-2 annotated TCRs, with TCRs annotated for multiple antigens excluded. TCRdb redid the processing of the public reads, applying fastp at Q25 and MiXCR, and retained in-frame beta chains. Rows with one shared CDR3 protein collapse into an entry with the most common genes and DNA. The V and J calls and clone size come from TCRdb's table, not from the authors' own analysis. The sample profile shows 85,000 to 100,000 distinct CDR3 sequences; 9.5% to 12% of them were found once. Jointly, the top ten make up around 5% of the sample.

This clonotype was picked up many times. No cognate antigen has been identified for it. Base qualities are not at hand, and no much larger clone is one base apart. Taken from the germline V gene, the CDR1 and CDR2 loops are SNHLY and FYNNEI. Spanning cysteine to phenylalanine, the CDR3 consists of 15 amino acids. Just the 45-base CDR3 DNA is kept, in frame starting at base 1. V lost 8 bases and J lost 5 bases, and the count of bases not matched to a germline gene is 9. The study was a case-control design nested within a healthcare worker cohort in London, UK, with weekly nasopharyngeal swab PCR tests and blood sampling. Healthcare workers were recruited between 23 and 31 March 2020, during the week of the UK lockdown, and were followed weekly for up to about 15 weeks.

The TCR comes from an adult who was a healthcare worker with PCR-confirmed SARS-CoV-2 infection or an uninfected control (not recorded which). This chain is built from TRBV2 and TRBJ2-2; 9 of the junction bases match TRBD1. Sample: whole blood. The DNA is TGTGCCAGCGGGGAACAGGGGGCATTTACCGGGGAGCTGTTTTTT. This gives the protein CASGEQGAFTGELFF.